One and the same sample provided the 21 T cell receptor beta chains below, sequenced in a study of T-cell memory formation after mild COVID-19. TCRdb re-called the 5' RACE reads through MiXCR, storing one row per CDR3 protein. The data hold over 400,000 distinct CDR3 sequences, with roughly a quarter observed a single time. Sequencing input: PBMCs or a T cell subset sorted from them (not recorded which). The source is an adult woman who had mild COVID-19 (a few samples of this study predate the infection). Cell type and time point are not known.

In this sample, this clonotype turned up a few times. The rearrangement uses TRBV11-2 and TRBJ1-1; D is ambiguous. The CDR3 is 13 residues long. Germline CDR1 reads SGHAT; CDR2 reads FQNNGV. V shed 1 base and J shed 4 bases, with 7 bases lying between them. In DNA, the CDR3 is TGTGCCAGCAGCTTAGTCCCGGGCACTGAAGCTTTCTTT. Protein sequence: CASSLVPGTEAFF.

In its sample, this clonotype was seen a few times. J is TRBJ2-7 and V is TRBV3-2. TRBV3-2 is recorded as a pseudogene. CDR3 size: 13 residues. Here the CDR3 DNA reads TGTGCCAGCAGCCGCGGCGATCACTACGAGCAGTACTTC. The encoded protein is CASSRGDHYEQYF.

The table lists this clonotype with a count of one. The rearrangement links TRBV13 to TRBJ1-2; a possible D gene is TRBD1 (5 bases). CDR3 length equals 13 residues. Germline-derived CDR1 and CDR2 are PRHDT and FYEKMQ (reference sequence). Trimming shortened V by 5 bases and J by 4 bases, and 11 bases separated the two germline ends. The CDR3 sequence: CASSPGTIYGYTF. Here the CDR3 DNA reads TGTGCCAGCAGCCCCGGGACCATCTATGGCTACACCTTC.

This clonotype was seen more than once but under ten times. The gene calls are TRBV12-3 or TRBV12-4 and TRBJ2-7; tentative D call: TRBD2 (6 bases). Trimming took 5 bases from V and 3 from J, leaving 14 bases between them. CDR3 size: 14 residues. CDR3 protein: CASSHPGTVYEQYF. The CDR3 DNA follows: TGTGCCAGCAGTCACCCCGGGACTGTCTACGAGCAGTACTTC.

For the CDR3, the DNA is TGCAGCGTTGTCCAGGGGCGAGGCTACACCTTC. Residues: CSVVQGRGYTF. This chain links TRBV29-1 with TRBJ1-2, with TRBD1 as a possible D gene (6 bases). Germline V lookup: CDR1 SQVTM, CDR2 ANQGSEA. V was cut by 4 bases and J by 8 bases, with 11 bases left in between. CDR3 length equals 11 residues.

The CDR3 nucleotides read TGTGCCAGCAGCCGACCCCGGACAGCGATGAACACTGAAGCTTTCTTT. It is translated as CASSRPRTAMNTEAFF. This chain joins TRBV5-6 and TRBJ1-1; a weak D match, TRBD1 (6 bases). Germline assignment: CDR1 SGHDT and CDR2 YYEEEE. V was pared by 4 bases and J by 0 bases, with 16 bases between. The CDR3 consists of 16 residues.

DNA for the CDR3: TGTGCCAGCAGTTTATTCCGCGGGAGAGGGACCTACGAGCAGTACTTC. This codes for CASSLFRGRGTYEQYF. The rearrangement joins TRBV12-3 or TRBV12-4 to TRBJ2-7; 7 bases match TRBD2. This CDR3 contains 16 residues. With 2 bases clipped from V and 2 bases from J, the junction kept 9 bases outside the gene matches.

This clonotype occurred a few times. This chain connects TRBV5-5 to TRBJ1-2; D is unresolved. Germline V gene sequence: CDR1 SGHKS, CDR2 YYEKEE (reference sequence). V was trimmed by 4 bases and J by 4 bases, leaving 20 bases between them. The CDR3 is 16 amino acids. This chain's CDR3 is CASSQWAPLSGYGYTF. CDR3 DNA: TGTGCCAGCAGCCAGTGGGCCCCCCTGTCCGGCTATGGCTACACCTTC.

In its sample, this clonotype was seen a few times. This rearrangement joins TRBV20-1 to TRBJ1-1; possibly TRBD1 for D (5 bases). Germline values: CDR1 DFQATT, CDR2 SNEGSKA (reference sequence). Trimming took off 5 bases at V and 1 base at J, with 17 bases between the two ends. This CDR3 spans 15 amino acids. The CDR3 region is CSALWTGTGNTEAFF. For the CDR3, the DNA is TGCAGTGCTCTCTGGACCGGGACGGGGAACACTGAAGCTTTCTTT.

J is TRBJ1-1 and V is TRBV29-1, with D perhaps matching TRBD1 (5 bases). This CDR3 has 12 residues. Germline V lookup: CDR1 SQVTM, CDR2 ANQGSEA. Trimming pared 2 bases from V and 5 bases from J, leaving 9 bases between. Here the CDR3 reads CSVETRVTEAFF. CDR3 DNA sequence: TGCAGCGTTGAAACCAGGGTTACTGAAGCTTTCTTT.

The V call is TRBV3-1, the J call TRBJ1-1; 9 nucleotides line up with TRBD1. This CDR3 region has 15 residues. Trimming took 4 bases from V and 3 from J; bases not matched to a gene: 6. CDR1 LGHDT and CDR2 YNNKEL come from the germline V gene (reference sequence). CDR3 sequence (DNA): TGTGCCAGCAGCCCAGGCGGGACAGGGTACACTGAAGCTTTCTTT. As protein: CASSPGGTGYTEAFF. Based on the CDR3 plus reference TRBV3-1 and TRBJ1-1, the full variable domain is DTAVSQTPKYLVTQMGNDKSIKCEQNLGHDTMYWYKQDSKKFLKIMFSYNNKELIINETVPNRFSPKSPDKAHLNLHINSLELGDSAVYFCASSPGGTGYTEAFFGQGTRLTVV.

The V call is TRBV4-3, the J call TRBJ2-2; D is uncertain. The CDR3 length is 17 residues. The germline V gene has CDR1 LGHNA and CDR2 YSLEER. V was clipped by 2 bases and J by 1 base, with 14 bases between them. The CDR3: CASSQQNLGKNTGELFF. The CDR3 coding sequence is TGCGCCAGCAGCCAACAGAACTTGGGAAAGAACACCGGGGAGCTGTTTTTT.

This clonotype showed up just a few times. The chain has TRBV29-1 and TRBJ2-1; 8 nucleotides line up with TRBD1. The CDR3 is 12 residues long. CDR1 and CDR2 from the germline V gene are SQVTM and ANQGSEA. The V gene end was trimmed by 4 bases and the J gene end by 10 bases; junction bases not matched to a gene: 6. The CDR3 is CSVGGQAQEQFF. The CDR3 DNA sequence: TGCAGCGTTGGGGGACAGGCTCAGGAGCAGTTCTTC.

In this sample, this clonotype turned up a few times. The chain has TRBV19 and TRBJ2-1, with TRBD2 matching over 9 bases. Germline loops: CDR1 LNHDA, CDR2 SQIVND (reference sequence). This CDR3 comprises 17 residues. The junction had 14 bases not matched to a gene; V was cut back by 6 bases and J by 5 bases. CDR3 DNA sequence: TGTGCCAGTAGCCCCCCCACGACTAGCGGCAAACACAATGAGCAGTTCTTC. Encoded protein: CASSPPTTSGKHNEQFF. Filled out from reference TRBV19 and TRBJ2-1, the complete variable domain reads DGGITQSPKYLFRKEGQNVTLSCEQNLNHDAMYWYRQDPGQGLRLIYYSQIVNDFQKGDIAEGYSVSREKKESFPLTVTSAQKNPTAFYLCASSPPTTSGKHNEQFFGPGTRLTVL.

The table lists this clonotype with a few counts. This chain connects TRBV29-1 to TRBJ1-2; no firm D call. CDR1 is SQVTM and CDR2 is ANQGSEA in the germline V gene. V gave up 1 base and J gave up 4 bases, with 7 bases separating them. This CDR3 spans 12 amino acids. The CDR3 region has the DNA TGCAGCGTTGAAGGGGAGGCCTATGGCTACACCTTC. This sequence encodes CSVEGEAYGYTF.

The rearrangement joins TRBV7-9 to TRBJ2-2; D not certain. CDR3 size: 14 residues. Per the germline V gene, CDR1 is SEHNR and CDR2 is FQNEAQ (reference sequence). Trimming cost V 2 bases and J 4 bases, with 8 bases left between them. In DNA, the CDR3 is TGTGCCAGCAGCTTAAGTCTAAGCACCGGGGAGCTGTTTTTT. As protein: CASSLSLSTGELFF.

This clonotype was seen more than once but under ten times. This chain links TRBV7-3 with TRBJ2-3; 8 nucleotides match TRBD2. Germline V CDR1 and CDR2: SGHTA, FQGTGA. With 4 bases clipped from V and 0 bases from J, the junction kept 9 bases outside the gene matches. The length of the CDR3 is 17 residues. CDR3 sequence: CASSSPGLAGSTDTQYF. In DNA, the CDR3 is TGTGCCAGCAGCTCTCCCGGACTAGCAGGGAGCACAGATACGCAGTATTTT. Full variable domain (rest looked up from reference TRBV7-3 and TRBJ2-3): GAGVSQTPSNKVTEKGKYVELRCDPISGHTALYWYRQSLGQGPEFLIYFQGTGAADDSGLPNDRFFAVRPEGSVSTLKIQRTERGDSAVYLCASSSPGLAGSTDTQYFGPGTRLTVL.

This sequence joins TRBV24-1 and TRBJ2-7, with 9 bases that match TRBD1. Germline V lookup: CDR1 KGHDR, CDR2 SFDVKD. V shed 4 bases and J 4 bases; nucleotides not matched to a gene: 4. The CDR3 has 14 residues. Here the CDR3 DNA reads TGTGCCACCAGTGAAACAGGGGGCGGTTACGAGCAGTACTTC. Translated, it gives CATSETGGGYEQYF.

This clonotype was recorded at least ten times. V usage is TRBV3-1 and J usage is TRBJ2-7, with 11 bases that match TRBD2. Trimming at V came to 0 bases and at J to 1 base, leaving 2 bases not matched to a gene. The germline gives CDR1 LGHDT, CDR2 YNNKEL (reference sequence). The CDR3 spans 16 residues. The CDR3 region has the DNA TGTGCCAGCAGCCAAGACCTAGCGGGAGGTTCCTACGAGCAGTACTTC. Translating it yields CASSQDLAGGSYEQYF.

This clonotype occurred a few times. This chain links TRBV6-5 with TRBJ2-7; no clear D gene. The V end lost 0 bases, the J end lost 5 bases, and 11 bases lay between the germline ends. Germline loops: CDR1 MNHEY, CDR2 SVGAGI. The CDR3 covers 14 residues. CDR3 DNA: TGTGCCAGCAGTTACTCTGGCAGCTCGGACGAGCAGTACTTC. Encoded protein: CASSYSGSSDEQYF.

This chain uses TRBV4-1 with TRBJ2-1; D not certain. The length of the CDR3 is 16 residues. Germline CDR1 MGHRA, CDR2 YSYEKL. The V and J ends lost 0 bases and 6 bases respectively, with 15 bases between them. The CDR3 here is CASSQDLSSYLNEQFF. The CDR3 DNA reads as TGCGCCAGCAGCCAAGATCTGTCGTCCTACCTCAATGAGCAGTTCTTC.